This entry lists 28 T cell receptor beta chains sequenced from one sample in a study of CD8+CD57+ T cells in acquired aplastic anemia. Patients chosen for sequencing had shown CD8+CD57+ cell expansion by flow cytometry. Genomic DNA provided the template from which TCR beta VDJ and CDR3 profiles were obtained. TCRdb re-called the reads with MiXCR, one entry per CDR3 protein. Of about 160,000 distinct CDR3 sequences listed, roughly 50% are singletons. Sequencing was done on a sample of sorted CD4+, CD8+, or CD8+CD57+ T cells (not recorded which) from PBMCs. Receptors originate from a human donor with aplastic anemia.

Only one count was recorded for this clonotype. This may be a read error, as it is one base from a much larger clone. In DNA, the CDR3 is TGTGCCGGCAGTTACAGCGGGAGGAACGAGCAGTACTTC. It encodes CAGSYSGRNEQYF. J is TRBJ2-7 and V is TRBV27, with TRBD2 matching 9 bases. The CDR3 is made up of 13 amino acids. Per germline, CDR1 MNHEY and CDR2 SMNVEV (reference sequence).

The sample holds a few counts of this clonotype. The chain links TRBV19 to TRBJ1-6, with D unresolved. Trimming took 7 bases from V and 7 from J, leaving 17 bases between them. From germline, CDR1 is LNHDA and CDR2 SQIVND (reference sequence). The CDR3 loop spans 15 amino acids. The CDR3 nucleotides read TGTGCCAGTACGGATATCCTAGCGGCCAATTCACCCCTCCACTTT. Encoded protein: CASTDILAANSPLHF. The full variable domain, completed using reference TRBV19 and TRBJ1-6, is DGGITQSPKYLFRKEGQNVTLSCEQNLNHDAMYWYRQDPGQGLRLIYYSQIVNDFQKGDIAEGYSVSREKKESFPLTVTSAQKNPTAFYLCASTDILAANSPLHFGNGTRLTVT.

The chain is built from TRBV29-1 and TRBJ2-7; the D gene could be TRBD1 or TRBD2 (5 bases each). From germline, CDR1 is SQVTM and CDR2 ANQGSEA. V gave up 4 bases and J gave up 4 bases, with 11 bases separating them. This CDR3 comprises 12 residues. In nucleotides, the CDR3 is TGCAGCGTTGTGGGGGAAAAGTACGAGCAGTACTTC. This gives the protein CSVVGEKYEQYF.

This clonotype was seen a handful of times. J is TRBJ2-6 and V is TRBV12-3 or TRBV12-4; perhaps TRBD1 as D (6 bases). V was shortened by 6 bases and J by 0 bases, with 18 bases between the two germline ends. This CDR3 contains 18 residues. CDR3 amino acids: CASSPRGRQASGANVLTF. CDR3 DNA: TGTGCCAGCAGCCCCCGGGGCAGACAGGCCTCTGGGGCCAACGTCCTGACTTTC.

This clonotype was seen many times. The gene calls are TRBV5-6 and TRBJ1-6; no reliable D call. Germline V lookup: CDR1 SGHDT, CDR2 YYEEEE. The germline V and J ends were trimmed by 7 bases and 6 bases, with 8 bases remaining between them. CDR3 length equals 12 residues. The chain's CDR3 is CASGWGNSPLHF. The CDR3 DNA follows: TGTGCCAGCGGTTGGGGTAATTCACCCCTCCACTTT. The full variable domain, rest sourced from reference TRBV5-6 and TRBJ1-6, is DAGVTQSPTHLIKTRGQQVTLRCSPKSGHDTVSWYQQALGQGPQFIFQYYEEEERQRGNFPDRFSGHQFPNYSSELNVNALLLGDSALYLCASGWGNSPLHFGNGTRLTVT.

The rearrangement joins TRBV20-1 to TRBJ2-7; weak D call: TRBD1 (6 bases). The germline V and J ends were trimmed by 5 bases and 5 bases, with 16 bases remaining between them. The CDR3 length is 13 residues. Germline V CDR1 and CDR2: DFQATT, SNEGSKA (reference sequence). The DNA of the CDR3 is TGCAGTGCTGTGAGGACAGCACCCCACGAGCAGTACTTC. This translates into CSAVRTAPHEQYF.

Of note for this clonotype: This may be a read error, as it is one base from a much larger clone. V and J are TRBV20-1 and TRBJ2-1, with TRBD2 identical over 12 bases. The length of the CDR3 is 17 residues. Germline values: CDR1 DFQATT, CDR2 SNEGSKA (reference sequence). CDR3 amino acids: CGANELTSGSIYNEQFF. The CDR3 DNA sequence: TGCGGTGCCAATGAACTGACTAGCGGGAGTATTTACAATGAGCAGTTCTTC.

Note on this clonotype: At one end, the junction sequence differs from germline, possibly due to a read error. V and J are TRBV19 and TRBJ1-2; D is undetermined. The CDR3 has 13 residues. Germline assignment: CDR1 LNHDA and CDR2 SQIVND (reference sequence). The CDR3 DNA reads as TGTGCCAGTAGTGCAGGTCCTGACTATGGCTACATCTTC. Translation gives CASSAGPDYGYIF.

This clonotype was detected many times. The chain is built from TRBV7-3 and TRBJ1-1; a possible D gene is TRBD1 (6 bases). V gave up 2 bases and J gave up 8 bases, with 6 bases separating them. This CDR3 is built from 11 residues. CDR1 is SGHTA, CDR2 FQGTGA, per germline. This CDR3 is CASSLQGEAFF. The CDR3 nucleotides read TGTGCCAGCAGCTTACAGGGGGAAGCTTTCTTT. The variable domain in full, with the rest retrieved from reference TRBV7-3 and TRBJ1-1, is GAGVSQTPSNKVTEKGKYVELRCDPISGHTALYWYRQSLGQGPEFLIYFQGTGAADDSGLPNDRFFAVRPEGSVSTLKIQRTERGDSAVYLCASSLQGEAFFGQGTRLTVV.

The chain couples TRBV7-2 to TRBJ2-7; D call uncertain. The CDR3 length is 12 residues. Trimming stripped 5 bases from V and 3 bases from J, with 8 bases between. CDR1 is SGHTA, CDR2 FQGNSA, per germline. CDR3 DNA sequence: TGTGCCAGCAGCCGTACGGGCTACGAGCAGTACTTC. Translating it yields CASSRTGYEQYF.

This clonotype occurred many times. The chain recombines TRBV12-3 or TRBV12-4 with TRBJ2-7, with 7 bases aligning to TRBD1. The CDR3 length is 14 residues. Trimming at V came to 6 bases and at J to 3 bases, leaving 8 bases not matched to a gene. The CDR3: CASSFGDSHYEQYF. The CDR3, as DNA: TGTGCCAGCAGCTTTGGGGACAGCCACTACGAGCAGTACTTC.

This clonotype was detected only a few times. Since a much larger clone is just one base distant, this may be a read error. The J gene is TRBJ2-7, the V gene TRBV20-1; 7 bases fit TRBD2. The CDR3 has 14 residues. Germline V gene sequence: CDR1 DFQATT, CDR2 SNEGSKA (reference sequence). With V trimmed by 3 bases and J by 7 bases, 12 bases remained unmatched. The CDR3 reads CSARASGFPGEQYF. CDR3 nucleotides: TGCAGTGCTAGGGCTAGCGGTTTTCCTGGGGAGCAGTACTTC.

This clonotype was recorded many times. The CDR3 loop is CATSGGQQPQHF. CDR3 in DNA: TGTGCCACCAGCGGGGGGCAACAGCCCCAGCATTTT. The J gene is TRBJ1-5, the V gene TRBV15, with D perhaps TRBD1 (6 bases). V lost 5 bases to trimming and J lost 7 bases, with 9 bases between them. The CDR3 is made up of 12 amino acids. Germline values: CDR1 LNHNV, CDR2 YYDKDF (reference sequence).

This clonotype was recorded a few times. The chain carries TRBV7-2 and TRBJ2-7, with D unresolved. CDR1 and CDR2 (germline): SGHTA, FQGNSA. Trimming removed 5 bases at V and 4 bases at J, with 12 bases between. CDR3 length: 13 amino acids. The CDR3 DNA reads TGTGCCAGCAGCCTGGGGTCACGTTACGAGCAGTACTTC. It codes for CASSLGSRYEQYF. Combining the CDR3 with reference TRBV7-2 and TRBJ2-7 gives the whole variable domain GAGVSQSPSNKVTEKGKDVELRCDPISGHTALYWYRQSLGQGLEFLIYFQGNSAPDKSGLPSDRFSAERTGGSVSTLTIQRTQQEDSAVYLCASSLGSRYEQYFGPGTRLTVT.

This chain links TRBV20-1 with TRBJ2-3, with TRBD2 matching 11 bases. CDR1 is DFQATT and CDR2 is SNEGSKA in the germline V gene (reference sequence). The CDR3 has 13 residues. V dropped 6 bases and J dropped 9; count of bases not matched to a gene: 8. In DNA form, the CDR3 reads TGCAGTGCGACCGGACTAGCGGGCCCCACGCAGTATTTT. It is translated as CSATGLAGPTQYF.

This clonotype has at least ten counts. The J gene is TRBJ1-2, the V gene TRBV9; 7 bases fit TRBD1. V was pared by 0 bases and J by 2 bases, with 1 base of the junction left unmatched. Germline V gene data show CDR1 as SGDLS and CDR2 as YYNGEE. This CDR3 is 14 amino acids long. This CDR3 reads CASSVGDRNYGYTF. The CDR3 DNA sequence: TGTGCCAGCAGCGTAGGGGACAGAAACTATGGCTACACCTTC.

The chain employs TRBV15 and TRBJ2-7; 12 bases agree with TRBD2. CDR1 and CDR2 from the germline V gene are LNHNV and YYDKDF (reference sequence). The CDR3 is made up of 16 amino acids. V trimming: 2 bases; J trimming: 0 bases; junction bases outside the gene matches: 2. For the CDR3, the DNA is TGTGCCACCAGCAGAACTAGCGGGAGGCACTCCTACGAGCAGTACTTC. It encodes CATSRTSGRHSYEQYF.

This clonotype has more than one count but fewer than ten. The chain employs TRBV7-2 and TRBJ2-5; D unresolved. Germline assignment: CDR1 SGHTA and CDR2 FQGNSA. V was clipped by 6 bases and J by 5 bases, with 7 bases between them. The CDR3 runs 11 residues. This chain's CDR3 is CASRSGETQYF. The CDR3, as DNA: TGTGCCAGCAGGAGTGGGGAGACCCAGTACTTC.

This clonotype was seen repeatedly, ten times or more. The chain recombines TRBV20-1 with TRBJ2-5, with TRBD2 as a possible D gene (6 bases). CDR1 is DFQATT, CDR2 SNEGSKA, per germline (reference sequence). Trimming removed 2 bases from V and 3 bases from J, with 13 bases in between. CDR3 size: 14 residues. The CDR3 spells CSARLLGGEETQYF. The CDR3 nucleotides are TGCAGTGCTAGACTGTTAGGAGGGGAAGAGACCCAGTACTTC.

This clonotype was counted many times. V and J are TRBV9 and TRBJ1-5; D may be TRBD1 (6 bases). There are 14 residues in the CDR3. V was pared by 3 bases and J by 6 bases, with 13 bases between. CDR1 and CDR2 from the germline V gene are SGDLS and YYNGEE. The CDR3 bases are TGTGCCAGCAGCGGTGATACAGGGAGTCAGCCCCAGCATTTT. The encoded protein is CASSGDTGSQPQHF.

The rearrangement links TRBV19 to TRBJ2-2; D ambiguous. The CDR3 length is 13 residues. The V and J ends lost 6 bases and 4 bases respectively, with 9 bases between them. From germline, CDR1 is LNHDA and CDR2 SQIVND (reference sequence). The CDR3 loop reads CASRTDSTGELFF. The CDR3 DNA reads TGTGCCAGTAGGACCGATAGCACCGGGGAGCTGTTTTTT.

The rearrangement links TRBV29-1 to TRBJ2-1; 11 bases agree with TRBD2. V shed 4 bases, J shed 15 bases, and the junction held 14 bases outside the gene matches. Germline CDR1 is SQVTM and CDR2 is ANQGSEA. There are 14 residues in the CDR3. The CDR3 loop reads CSVVGVAGGPVMFF. The CDR3 bases are TGCAGCGTTGTCGGGGTAGCGGGAGGGCCGGTAATGTTCTTC.

This clonotype has ten or more counts. The chain joins TRBV7-6 to TRBJ2-1; D is uncertain. V was cut by 5 bases and J by 8 bases, with 10 bases left in between. The V gene's germline CDR1 is SGHVS and CDR2 FNYEAQ. The CDR3 length is 12 residues. The CDR3 nucleotides read TGTGCCAGCAGCCGCTTTCTGGATGAGCAGTTCTTC. It is translated as CASSRFLDEQFF.

This clonotype was found once. This chain connects TRBV20-1 to TRBJ1-6, with a tentative D call TRBD1 (5 bases). V shed 8 bases and J shed 10 bases, with 24 bases lying between them. CDR1 DFQATT and CDR2 SNEGSKA come from the germline V gene (reference sequence). This CDR3 has 15 amino acids. CDR3 sequence reads: CSPLGTGSSISPLHF. In DNA, the CDR3 is TGCAGTCCCCTAGGTACAGGCTCTTCGATCTCACCCCTCCACTTT.

This clonotype has at least ten counts. This rearrangement joins TRBV24-1 to TRBJ1-4; D is perhaps TRBD1 (6 bases). Germline V lookup: CDR1 KGHDR, CDR2 SFDVKD. The V end was cut by 4 bases, the J end by 12 bases, with 17 bases between. The CDR3 has 14 amino acids. The CDR3 DNA reads TGTGCCACCAGTGACATCGACAGGCCGGAGGAACTGTTTTTT. Protein: CATSDIDRPEELFF.

V usage is TRBV19 and J usage is TRBJ1-1; D might be TRBD1 (6 bases). The CDR3 consists of 14 residues. The V end was cut by 7 bases, the J end by 0 bases, with 12 bases between. CDR1 is LNHDA and CDR2 is SQIVND in the germline V gene (reference sequence). In nucleotides, the CDR3 is TGTGCCAGTAATCCGGGACATGTGAACACTGAAGCTTTCTTT. Amino acid sequence: CASNPGHVNTEAFF.

The CDR3 DNA follows: TGTGCCATCAGTGAGTCGAGACAGGGGGGATACGAGCAGTACTTC. Its protein product is CAISESRQGGYEQYF. V is TRBV10-3 and J is TRBJ2-7, with 9 bases that match TRBD1. Germline V gene lookup returns CDR1 ENHRY and CDR2 SYGVKD. The CDR3 length is 15 residues. V lost 0 bases, J lost 4 bases, and 4 bases stayed unmatched.

There are a few counts of this clonotype. The chain recombines TRBV7-8 with TRBJ1-5; no reliable D call. CDR3 length: 14 amino acids. V was clipped by 1 base and J by 7 bases, with 11 bases between them. CDR1 SGHVS and CDR2 FQNEAQ come from the germline V gene. CDR3 sequence reads: CASSLGRPNQPQHF. In DNA form, the CDR3 reads TGTGCCAGCAGCTTAGGCAGGCCCAACCAGCCCCAGCATTTT.